This TCR beta chain appears in the sequencing data of a study of human T cells and chemical hapten exposure. The wider study: The sensitizer, 2% DPC, was used on roughly 2 cm by roughly 2 cm of upper inner arm skin. Patients, chiefly female, had alopecia areata, totalis or universalis.

Via MiXCR, TCRdb re-called the RACE reads, giving one row per CDR3 protein. The sample consists of 190,000 or so distinct CDR3 sequences, more than 25% of them appearing once. This clonotype occurred a few times. Its antigen is not identified. Time point of the sample: pre-sensitization, week 0. As for treatment: therapeutic diphenylcyclopropenone sensitization with weekly scalp DPC. CDR1 and CDR2 from the germline V gene are SQVTM and ANQGSEA. V lost 4 bases and J lost 10, with 14 bases in between. The CDR3 length is 12 residues. Notes on the study in general: As the donors had alopecia, their immune response may differ from healthy people's. TCRs exceeding 1 in 1000 frequency stayed unchanged with DPC sensitization.

This chain joins TRBV29-1 and TRBJ2-1; D gene ambiguous. The sequence derives from a woman in her twenties or thirties with alopecia areata. Some clones in this sample may be carry-over from other donors' samples. The input for sequencing was whole blood, taken in connection with sensitization to the hapten diphenylcyclopropenone (DPC). CDR3 residues: CSVVSRLEEQFF. Written as DNA, the CDR3 is TGCAGCGTTGTTTCACGGCTTGAGGAGCAGTTCTTC.